This T cell receptor (beta chain) was observed in a study of blood T cell repertoires in COVID-19. Study details: Acute and convalescent COVID-19 specimens originated in the United States, Italy and Spain.

Profiled with immunoSEQ multiplex PCR; TCRdb holds only in-frame clones, not every one. In the table there are about 500,000 clones, 87% of which are singletons. The study assigned cohorts using participant-reported clinical history. Recovery among Cohort 3 donors was established by two negative PCRs, clearance, or symptom resolution. CDR1 SGHRS and CDR2 YFSETQ come from the germline V gene. Trimming took off 4 bases at V and 0 bases at J, with 14 bases between the two ends. This CDR3 is 16 amino acids long. This chain links TRBV5-1 with TRBJ1-3; D is perhaps TRBD1 (5 bases). The sequence was obtained from a woman aged 18-29 years who had recovered from COVID-19. Sequencing input: PBMCs or T cells enriched from blood (not recorded which). CDR3 amino acids: CASSTQGMGSGNTIYF. The CDR3 DNA follows: TGCGCCAGCAGCACCCAGGGAATGGGCTCTGGAAACACCATATATTTT.